This T cell receptor beta chain was captured by sequencing in a study of cytotoxic CD8 clonotypes in ibrutinib-treated CLL. Study-wide context: Across the patients, 10 to 11 were relapsed/refractory, 15 treatment-naive and 17 to 18 IGHV unmutated. Whole-study results and caveats: At progression, clonality fell back toward baseline after rising at ibrutinib response.

Concerning this clone: Its antigen remains unidentified.

Profiling relied on immunoSEQ multiplex PCR, and the TCRdb table lists in-frame clones only, not all of them. Seen here are some 93,000 clones, 70% to 80% observed once, and the top ten hold around 30%. The sequence was obtained from a human donor with chronic lymphocytic leukemia. This specimen consisted of PBMCs, obtained after 12 months of ibrutinib treatment.

CDR3 DNA: TGCAGCGTAGAGTTGGCGGTGAACACTGAAGCTTTCTTT. Its translation is CSVELAVNTEAFF. V gene TRBV29-1 combines with J gene TRBJ1-1; D not certain. Germline values: CDR1 SQVTM, CDR2 ANQGSEA. The CDR3 runs 13 residues. Deletions cut 6 bases from V and 0 bases from J, with 11 bases between.